Below are 23 T cell receptor beta chains sequenced from a single sample in a study of CD8+CD57+ T cells in acquired aplastic anemia. TCR beta VDJ and CDR3 profiles were obtained from a genomic DNA template. MiXCR, applied by TCRdb to the reads, yields one record per CDR3 protein. Here the sample spans 60,000 or so distinct CDR3 sequences, roughly 58% being singletons. Sequencing input: sorted CD4+, CD8+, or CD8+CD57+ T cells (not recorded which) from PBMCs. These receptors were collected from a human donor in good health, serving as a control.

This clonotype showed up many times. The rearrangement links TRBV28 to TRBJ2-3, with 8 bases identical to TRBD2. The junction had 10 bases not matched to a gene; V was cut back by 10 bases and J by 4 bases. This CDR3 has 14 residues. From germline, CDR1 is MDHEN and CDR2 SYDVKM. This chain's CDR3 is CATSSGGGADTQYF. CDR3 in DNA: TGTGCCACCAGCTCCGGGGGGGGGGCAGATACGCAGTATTTT.

Notes on this clonotype: One junction end does not reproduce the germline sequence, and a read error may be involved. V is TRBV10-3 and J is TRBJ1-2; TRBD1 matches 7 bases. CDR1 is ENHRY, CDR2 SYGVKD, per germline. The CDR3 is 13 amino acids. The CDR3 here is CASSANPDRVRTF. The DNA for the CDR3 is TGTGCCAGCAGTGCAAACCCAGACAGGGTGCGCACCTTC.

This clonotype came up many times. The J gene is TRBJ2-2, the V gene TRBV12-3 or TRBV12-4; possible D gene TRBD1, 6 bases. Between the trimmed V and J ends, which lost 10 bases and 7 bases, there was a span of 13 bases. The CDR3 length is 12 residues. The CDR3 reads CAMGARIGELFF. In DNA form, the CDR3 reads TGTGCCATGGGGGCCAGGATCGGGGAGCTGTTTTTT.

The chain is built from TRBV29-1 and TRBJ1-2, with no clear D. The V end was cut by 3 bases, the J end by 0 bases, with 14 bases between. Germline V gene lookup returns CDR1 SQVTM and CDR2 ANQGSEA. This CDR3 region has 15 residues. This CDR3 is CSVDKGGAANYGYTF. The CDR3 DNA sequence: TGCAGCGTTGATAAAGGAGGCGCTGCTAACTATGGCTACACCTTC.

The chain uses TRBV15 and TRBJ2-7, with D tentatively TRBD1 (8 bases). This CDR3 has 13 amino acids. In germline, CDR1 is LNHNV, CDR2 YYDKDF (reference sequence). The V end lost 6 bases, the J end lost 3 bases, and 12 bases lay between the germline ends. The chain's CDR3 is CATRTGGDYEQYF. CDR3 sequence (DNA): TGTGCCACCAGAACAGGGGGGGACTACGAGCAGTACTTC.

This sequence joins TRBV2 and TRBJ2-2, with D tentatively TRBD1 (5 bases). The CDR3 contains 12 residues. Germline values: CDR1 SNHLY, CDR2 FYNNEI. The V gene lost 9 bases and the J gene lost 7 bases, with 12 bases spanning the gap. This chain's CDR3 is CASSPGIGELFF. The CDR3 nucleotides read TGTGCCAGTAGTCCAGGGATCGGGGAGCTGTTTTTT.

The chain joins TRBV7-6 to TRBJ2-7; 12 bases are a match to TRBD1. Trimming at V came to 3 bases and at J to 4 bases, leaving 4 bases not matched to a gene. The germline V gene has CDR1 SGHVS and CDR2 FNYEAQ. This CDR3 has 15 amino acids. The CDR3 loop reads CASSFGTGGVYEQYF. The CDR3 coding sequence is TGTGCCAGCAGCTTCGGGACAGGGGGCGTGTACGAGCAGTACTTC.

This chain uses TRBV19 with TRBJ2-1; TRBD1 might be the D (5 bases). The J call is doubtful: the DNA matches TRBJ2-7 better. This CDR3 is built from 14 residues. Germline V CDR1 and CDR2: LNHDA, SQIVND (reference sequence). CDR3 amino acids: CASSSRAPAYEQYF. Written as DNA, the CDR3 is TGTGCCAGTAGTTCCAGGGCACCAGCCTACGAGCAGTACTTC.

This chain links TRBV15 with TRBJ1-5; 7 nucleotides agree with TRBD1. This CDR3 is built from 17 residues. V shed 5 bases, J shed 7 bases, and the junction held 17 bases outside the gene matches. Looked up from germline, CDR1 is LNHNV and CDR2 is YYDKDF (reference sequence). The CDR3 coding sequence is TGTGCCACCAGCCGAAGACAGGGCGCTCCGATGAGGCAGCCCCAGCATTTT. Translation gives CATSRRQGAPMRQPQHF.

The chain links TRBV25-1 to TRBJ1-6; TRBD1 matches at 7 bases. Germline CDR1 is MGHDK and CDR2 is SYGVNS. V trimming: 6 bases; J trimming: 5 bases; junction bases outside the gene matches: 10. CDR3 length: 16 residues. The CDR3 loop is CASSYGQARNNSPLHF. The CDR3 nucleotides read TGTGCCAGCAGCTATGGACAGGCCAGGAATAATTCACCCCTCCACTTT.

V usage is TRBV19 and J usage is TRBJ1-2; D not certain. V was pared by 1 base and J by 6 bases, with 12 bases between. The CDR3 contains 14 residues. The germline V gene encodes CDR1 LNHDA and CDR2 SQIVND (reference sequence). The CDR3 region is CASSIGWDLNGYTF. Written as DNA, the CDR3 is TGTGCCAGTAGTATAGGATGGGATCTGAATGGCTACACCTTC.

This clonotype is labeled as medium-sized. The genes are TRBV19 and TRBJ1-5; D remains unclear. The germline gives CDR1 LNHDA, CDR2 SQIVND (reference sequence). The CDR3 runs to 12 residues. The V and J ends lost 6 bases and 2 bases respectively, with 5 bases between them. The CDR3 sequence: CASRSGNQPQHF. The CDR3 region has the DNA TGTGCCAGTAGGTCGGGCAATCAGCCCCAGCATTTT. Complete variable domain (other parts from reference TRBV19 and TRBJ1-5): DGGITQSPKYLFRKEGQNVTLSCEQNLNHDAMYWYRQDPGQGLRLIYYSQIVNDFQKGDIAEGYSVSREKKESFPLTVTSAQKNPTAFYLCASRSGNQPQHFGDGTRLSIL.

The J gene is TRBJ2-1, the V gene TRBV29-1, with 9 bases fitting TRBD2. In germline, CDR1 is SQVTM, CDR2 ANQGSEA. The CDR3 runs to 17 residues. V lost 3 bases, J lost 4 bases, and 13 bases stayed unmatched. CDR3: CSVEAPAGGRIYNEQFF. In nucleotides, the CDR3 is TGCAGCGTTGAGGCACCAGCGGGAGGTAGAATTTACAATGAGCAGTTCTTC.

There are many counts of this clonotype. This chain uses TRBV28 with TRBJ1-5; D gene unclear. V was pared by 5 bases and J by 3 bases, with 14 bases between. This CDR3 region has 15 residues. Germline V gene data show CDR1 as MDHEN and CDR2 as SYDVKM. CDR3 sequence reads: CASSPTSPYNQPQHF. In nucleotides, the CDR3 is TGTGCCAGCAGTCCAACCAGCCCTTACAATCAGCCCCAGCATTTT.

This chain joins TRBV27 and TRBJ1-6, with a possible D match to TRBD1 (6 bases). The CDR3 is 14 residues long. With 2 bases removed from V and 7 bases from J, the gap between germline ends came to 9 bases. CDR1 is MNHEY, CDR2 SMNVEV, per germline (reference sequence). CDR3 in amino acids: CASSLQGFNSPLHF. CDR3 nucleotides: TGTGCCAGCAGTTTACAGGGGTTCAATTCACCCCTCCACTTT.

This clonotype was counted many times. The chain combines TRBV6-1 with TRBJ1-6; no definite D call. Germline CDR1 is MNHNS and CDR2 is SASEGT. V lost 9 bases, J lost 2 bases, and 11 bases lay in between. The CDR3 covers 14 residues. DNA for the CDR3: TGTGCCAGTTTCGGGAGCACCTATAATTCACCCCTCCACTTT. Translation: CASFGSTYNSPLHF.

Ten or more counts support this clonotype. The rearrangement uses TRBV9 and TRBJ2-1, with D perhaps matching TRBD2 (6 bases). The CDR3 spans 16 residues. The V and J ends lost 4 bases and 0 bases respectively, with 14 bases between them. Per the germline V gene, CDR1 is SGDLS and CDR2 is YYNGEE. In DNA, the CDR3 is TGTGCCAGCAGCCTAGCGAGCGAGAGCTCCTACAATGAGCAGTTCTTC. Its translation is CASSLASESSYNEQFF. The whole variable domain, filled in from reference TRBV9 and TRBJ2-1, reads DSGVTQTPKHLITATGQRVTLRCSPRSGDLSVYWYQQSLDQGLQFLIQYYNGEERAKGNILERFSAQQFPDLHSELNLSSLELGDSALYFCASSLASESSYNEQFFGPGTRLTVL.

This clonotype came up many times. The rearrangement uses TRBV12-5 and TRBJ2-7; possibly TRBD1 for D (5 bases). CDR3 length: 14 amino acids. Germline V gene sequence: CDR1 LGHNT, CDR2 FRNRAP. V lost 1 base and J lost 2, with 9 bases in between. CDR3 protein: CASGLETAAYEQYF. The CDR3 bases are TGTGCTAGTGGTTTGGAGACAGCAGCCTACGAGCAGTACTTC.

V gene TRBV7-2 combines with J gene TRBJ2-7, with D tentatively TRBD2 (5 bases). This CDR3 contains 13 residues. Looked up from germline, CDR1 is SGHTA and CDR2 is FQGNSA. V was pared by 5 bases and J by 4 bases, with 12 bases between. CDR3: CASSPGVGYEQYF. CDR3 coding DNA: TGTGCCAGCAGCCCCGGGGTGGGGTACGAGCAGTACTTC. The complete variable domain, with remaining parts taken from reference TRBV7-2 and TRBJ2-7, reads GAGVSQSPSNKVTEKGKDVELRCDPISGHTALYWYRQSLGQGLEFLIYFQGNSAPDKSGLPSDRFSAERTGGSVSTLTIQRTQQEDSAVYLCASSPGVGYEQYFGPGTRLTVT.

This clonotype showed up just once. This rearrangement joins TRBV2 to TRBJ2-1, with 7 nucleotides matching TRBD1. This CDR3 comprises 15 residues. V lost 6 bases, J lost 8 bases, and 13 bases stayed unmatched. Germline loops: CDR1 SNHLY, CDR2 FYNNEI. The DNA for the CDR3 is TGTGCCAGCAGCGATACAGGGGTTCGTTGTCATGAGCAGTTCTTC. This codes for CASSDTGVRCHEQFF.

The V and J genes are TRBV7-9 and TRBJ2-7, with TRBD1 as a possible D gene (5 bases). Germline V lookup: CDR1 SEHNR, CDR2 FQNEAQ (reference sequence). The CDR3 covers 13 residues. V was shortened by 1 base and J by 6 bases, with 10 bases between the two germline ends. CDR3 sequence (DNA): TGTGCCAGCAGCTTAGGTCAGGGTGCCGAGCAGTACTTC. Translated: CASSLGQGAEQYF.

This clonotype was observed many times. This chain connects TRBV4-1 to TRBJ2-7; TRBD2 matches 15 bases. Germline V lookup: CDR1 MGHRA, CDR2 YSYEKL. The length of the CDR3 is 19 residues. J lost 6 bases, V lost 3 bases, and 15 bases had no gene match. The CDR3 DNA sequence: TGCGCCAGCAGCCACCCTGGTGAAGGACTAGCGGGAGGGTCGGGCGAGCAGTACTTC. Its translation is CASSHPGEGLAGGSGEQYF.

This clonotype has ten or more counts. The V and J genes are TRBV27 and TRBJ1-2; 7 bases are a match to TRBD1. The germline V gene encodes CDR1 MNHEY and CDR2 SMNVEV (reference sequence). The CDR3 has 15 residues. J lost 7 bases, V lost 6 bases, and 14 bases had no gene match. CDR3 loop: CASRSTGRESGGYTF. The CDR3 bases are TGTGCCAGCAGGTCGACAGGGAGGGAATCAGGTGGCTACACCTTC.